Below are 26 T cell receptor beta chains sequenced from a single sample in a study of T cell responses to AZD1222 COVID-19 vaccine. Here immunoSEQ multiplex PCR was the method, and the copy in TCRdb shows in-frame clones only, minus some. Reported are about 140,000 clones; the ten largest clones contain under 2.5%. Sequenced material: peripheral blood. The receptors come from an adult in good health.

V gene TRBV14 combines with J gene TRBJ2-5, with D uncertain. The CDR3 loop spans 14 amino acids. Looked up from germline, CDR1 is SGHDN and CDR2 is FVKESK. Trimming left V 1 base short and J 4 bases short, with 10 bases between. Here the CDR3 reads CASSQVLGGETQYF. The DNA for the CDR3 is TGTGCCAGCAGCCAAGTCTTGGGTGGAGAGACCCAGTACTTC.

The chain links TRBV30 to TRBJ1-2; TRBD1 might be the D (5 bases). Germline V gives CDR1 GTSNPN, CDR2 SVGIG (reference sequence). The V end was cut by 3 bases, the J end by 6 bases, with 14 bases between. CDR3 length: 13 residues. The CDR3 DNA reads TGTGCCTGGAGGTACGGGGGGGACGATGGCTACACCTTC. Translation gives CAWRYGGDDGYTF.

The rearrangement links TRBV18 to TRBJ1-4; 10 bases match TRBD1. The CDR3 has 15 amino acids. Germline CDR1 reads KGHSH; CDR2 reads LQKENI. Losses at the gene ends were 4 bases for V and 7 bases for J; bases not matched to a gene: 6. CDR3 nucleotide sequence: TGTGCCAGCTCACTTGACAGGGGGCCGATTGAAAAACTGTTTTTT. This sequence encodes CASSLDRGPIEKLFF.

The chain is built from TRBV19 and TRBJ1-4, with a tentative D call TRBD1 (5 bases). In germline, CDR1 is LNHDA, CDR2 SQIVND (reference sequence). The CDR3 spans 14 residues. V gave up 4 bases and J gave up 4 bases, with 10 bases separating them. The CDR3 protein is CASSTGRYNEKLFF. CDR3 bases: TGTGCCAGTAGTACGGGACGGTATAATGAAAAACTGTTTTTT.

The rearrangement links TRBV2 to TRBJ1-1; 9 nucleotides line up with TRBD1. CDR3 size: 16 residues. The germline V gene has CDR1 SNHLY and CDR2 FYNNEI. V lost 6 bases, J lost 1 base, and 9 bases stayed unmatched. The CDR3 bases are TGTGCCAGCAGGTTAACCACAGGGGGCGCGAACACTGAAGCTTTCTTT. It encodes CASRLTTGGANTEAFF.

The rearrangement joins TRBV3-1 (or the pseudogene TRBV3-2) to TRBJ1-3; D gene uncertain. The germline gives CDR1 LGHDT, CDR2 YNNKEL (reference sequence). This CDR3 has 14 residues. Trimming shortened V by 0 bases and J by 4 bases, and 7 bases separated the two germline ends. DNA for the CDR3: TGTGCCAGCAGCCAAGATTCACGGGGAAACACCATATATTTT. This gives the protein CASSQDSRGNTIYF.

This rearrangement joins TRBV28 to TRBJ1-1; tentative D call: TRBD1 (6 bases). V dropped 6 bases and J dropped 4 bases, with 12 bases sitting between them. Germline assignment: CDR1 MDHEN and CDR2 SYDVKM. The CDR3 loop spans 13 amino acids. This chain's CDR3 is CASRRGGLTEAFF. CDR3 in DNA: TGTGCCAGCAGACGAGGGGGGCTCACTGAAGCTTTCTTT.

The CDR3 protein is CASSQELPVSYEQYF. The DNA of the CDR3 is TGCGCCAGCAGCCAAGAACTGCCAGTCTCCTACGAGCAGTACTTC. The rearrangement links TRBV4-1 to TRBJ2-7; D remains unclear. Trimming stripped 0 bases from V and 0 bases from J, with 9 bases between. Looked up from germline, CDR1 is MGHRA and CDR2 is YSYEKL. The CDR3 consists of 15 residues.

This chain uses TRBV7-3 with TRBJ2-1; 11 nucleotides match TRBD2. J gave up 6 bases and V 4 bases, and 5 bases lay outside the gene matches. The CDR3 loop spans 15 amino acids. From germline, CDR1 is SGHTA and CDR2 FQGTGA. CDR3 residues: CASSSLAGGLNEQFF. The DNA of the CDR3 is TGTGCCAGCAGCTCATTAGCGGGGGGGCTCAATGAGCAGTTCTTC.

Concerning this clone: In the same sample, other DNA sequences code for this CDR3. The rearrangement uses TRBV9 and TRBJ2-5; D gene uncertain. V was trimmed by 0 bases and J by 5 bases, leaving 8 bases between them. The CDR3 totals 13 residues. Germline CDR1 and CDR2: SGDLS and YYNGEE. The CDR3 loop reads CASSVDLGETQYF. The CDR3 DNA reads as TGTGCCAGCAGCGTAGACCTGGGCGAGACCCAGTACTTC.

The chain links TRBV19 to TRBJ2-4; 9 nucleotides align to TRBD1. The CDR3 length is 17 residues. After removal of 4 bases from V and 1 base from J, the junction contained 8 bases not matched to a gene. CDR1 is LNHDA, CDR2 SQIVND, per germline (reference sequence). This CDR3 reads CASSNRDRDGAKNIQYF. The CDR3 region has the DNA TGTGCCAGTAGTAACCGGGACAGGGACGGGGCCAAAAACATTCAGTACTTC.

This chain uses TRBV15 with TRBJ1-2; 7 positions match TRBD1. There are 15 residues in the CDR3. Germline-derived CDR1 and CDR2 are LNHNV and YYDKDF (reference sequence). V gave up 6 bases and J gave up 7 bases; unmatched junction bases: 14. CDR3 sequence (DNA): TGTGCCACCAGGGAAAGCTACAGGGGAACGAGTGGCTACACCTTC. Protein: CATRESYRGTSGYTF.

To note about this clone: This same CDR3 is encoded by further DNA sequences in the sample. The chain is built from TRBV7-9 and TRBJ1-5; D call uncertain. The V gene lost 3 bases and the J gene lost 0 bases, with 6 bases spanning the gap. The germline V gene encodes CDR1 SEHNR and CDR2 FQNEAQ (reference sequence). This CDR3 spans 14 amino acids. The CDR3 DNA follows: TGTGCCAGCAGCTTGGCGGGTAGCAATCAGCCCCAGCATTTT. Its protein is CASSLAGSNQPQHF. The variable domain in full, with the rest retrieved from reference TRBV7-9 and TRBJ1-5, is DTGVSQNPRHKITKRGQNVTFRCDPISEHNRLYWYRQTLGQGPEFLTYFQNEAQLEKSRLLSDRFSAERPKGSFSTLEIQRTEQGDSAMYLCASSLAGSNQPQHFGDGTRLSIL.

The CDR3 bases are TGCGCCAGCAGCTTGGGCGTCACAGGTTATGCAACTAATGAAAAACTGTTTTTT. Its protein is CASSLGVTGYATNEKLFF. V usage is TRBV5-1 and J usage is TRBJ1-4; D is perhaps TRBD1 (5 bases). Per germline, CDR1 SGHRS and CDR2 YFSETQ. The CDR3 runs to 18 residues. Trimming pared 0 bases from V and 0 bases from J, leaving 15 bases between.

The CDR3 DNA follows: TGTGCCAGCAGCTTTTCCCCCATTTTCCCGGGACAGGGGAATGAAAAACTGTTTTTT. The encoded protein is CASSFSPIFPGQGNEKLFF. The rearrangement uses TRBV7-2 and TRBJ1-4; TRBD1 matches 10 bases. Trimming at V came to 3 bases and at J to 5 bases, leaving 15 bases not matched to a gene. The CDR3 totals 19 residues. Germline V CDR1 and CDR2: SGHTA, FQGNSA.

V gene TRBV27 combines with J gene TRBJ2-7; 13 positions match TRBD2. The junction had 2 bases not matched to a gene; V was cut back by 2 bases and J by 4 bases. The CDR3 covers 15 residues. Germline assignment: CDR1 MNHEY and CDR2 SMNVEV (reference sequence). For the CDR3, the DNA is TGTGCCAGCAGTTTAGTGACTAGCGGGGGGTACGAGCAGTACTTC. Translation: CASSLVTSGGYEQYF.

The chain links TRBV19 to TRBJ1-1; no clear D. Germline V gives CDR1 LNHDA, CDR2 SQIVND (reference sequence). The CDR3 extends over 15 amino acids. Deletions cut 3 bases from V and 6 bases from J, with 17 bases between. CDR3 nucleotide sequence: TGTGCCAGTAGTATTTGGGCGGGCAAACCCTCTGAAGCTTTCTTT. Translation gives CASSIWAGKPSEAFF.

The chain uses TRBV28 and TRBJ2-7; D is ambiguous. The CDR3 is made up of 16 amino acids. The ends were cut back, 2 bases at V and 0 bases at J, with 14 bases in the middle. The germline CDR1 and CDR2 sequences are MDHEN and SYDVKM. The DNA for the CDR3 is TGTGCCAGCAGTTTAGGCCCTTTATCGAGCTCCTACGAGCAGTACTTC. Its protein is CASSLGPLSSSYEQYF.

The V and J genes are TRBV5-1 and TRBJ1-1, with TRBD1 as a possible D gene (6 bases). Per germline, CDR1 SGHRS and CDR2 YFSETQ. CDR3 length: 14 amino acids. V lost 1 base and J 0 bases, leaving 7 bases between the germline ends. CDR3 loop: CASSLTGLNTEAFF. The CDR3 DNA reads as TGCGCCAGCAGCTTGACAGGGCTGAACACTGAAGCTTTCTTT.

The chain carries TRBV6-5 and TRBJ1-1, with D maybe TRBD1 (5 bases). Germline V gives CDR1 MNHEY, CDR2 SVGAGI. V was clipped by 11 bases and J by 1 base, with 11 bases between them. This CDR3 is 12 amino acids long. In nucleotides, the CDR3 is TGTGCCGCGGGGCAGGGGAACACTGAAGCTTTCTTT. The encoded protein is CAAGQGNTEAFF.

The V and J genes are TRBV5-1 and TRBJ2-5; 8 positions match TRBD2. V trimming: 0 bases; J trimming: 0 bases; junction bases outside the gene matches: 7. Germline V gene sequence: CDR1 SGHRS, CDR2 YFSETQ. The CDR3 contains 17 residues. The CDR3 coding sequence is TGCGCCAGCAGCTTGGTATCCGGGCGGGGGGACCAAGAGACCCAGTACTTC. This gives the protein CASSLVSGRGDQETQYF. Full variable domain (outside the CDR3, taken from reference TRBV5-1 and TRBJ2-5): KAGVTQTPRYLIKTRGQQVTLSCSPISGHRSVSWYQQTPGQGLQFLFEYFSETQRNKGNFPGRFSGRQFSNSRSEMNVSTLELGDSALYLCASSLVSGRGDQETQYFGPGTRLLVL.

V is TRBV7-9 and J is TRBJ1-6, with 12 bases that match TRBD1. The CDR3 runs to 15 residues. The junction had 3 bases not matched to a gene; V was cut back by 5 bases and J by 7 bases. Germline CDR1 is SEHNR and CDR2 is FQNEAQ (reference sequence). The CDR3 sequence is CASSPGQGANSPLHF. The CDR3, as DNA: TGTGCCAGCAGCCCGGGACAGGGGGCAAATTCACCCCTCCACTTT.

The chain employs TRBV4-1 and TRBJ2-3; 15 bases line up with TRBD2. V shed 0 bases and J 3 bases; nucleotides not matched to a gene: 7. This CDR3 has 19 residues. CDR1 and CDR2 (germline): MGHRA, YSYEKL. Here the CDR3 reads CASSQDHEGLAGGTDTQYF. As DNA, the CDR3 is TGCGCCAGCAGCCAAGATCATGAGGGACTAGCGGGGGGAACAGATACGCAGTATTTT.

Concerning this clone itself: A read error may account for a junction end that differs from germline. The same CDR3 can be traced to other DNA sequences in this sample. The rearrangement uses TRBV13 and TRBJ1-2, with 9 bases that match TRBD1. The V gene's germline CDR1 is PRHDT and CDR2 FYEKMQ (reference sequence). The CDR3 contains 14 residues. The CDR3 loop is CASSLGTGNYGYTF. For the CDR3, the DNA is TGTGCCAGCAGCCTAGGGACAGGGAACTATGGCTACACCTTC.

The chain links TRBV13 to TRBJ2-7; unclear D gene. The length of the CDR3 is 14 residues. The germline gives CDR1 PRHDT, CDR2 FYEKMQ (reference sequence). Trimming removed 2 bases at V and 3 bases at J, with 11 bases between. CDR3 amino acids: CASSLRPKDYEQYF. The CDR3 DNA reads TGTGCCAGCAGCTTAAGGCCGAAGGACTACGAGCAGTACTTC.

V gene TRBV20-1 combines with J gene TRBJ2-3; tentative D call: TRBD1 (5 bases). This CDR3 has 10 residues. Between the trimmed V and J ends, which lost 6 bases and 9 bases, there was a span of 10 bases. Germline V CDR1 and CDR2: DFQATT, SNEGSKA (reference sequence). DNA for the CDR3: TGCAGTGCCGAGTGGGGCACGCAGTATTTT. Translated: CSAEWGTQYF.